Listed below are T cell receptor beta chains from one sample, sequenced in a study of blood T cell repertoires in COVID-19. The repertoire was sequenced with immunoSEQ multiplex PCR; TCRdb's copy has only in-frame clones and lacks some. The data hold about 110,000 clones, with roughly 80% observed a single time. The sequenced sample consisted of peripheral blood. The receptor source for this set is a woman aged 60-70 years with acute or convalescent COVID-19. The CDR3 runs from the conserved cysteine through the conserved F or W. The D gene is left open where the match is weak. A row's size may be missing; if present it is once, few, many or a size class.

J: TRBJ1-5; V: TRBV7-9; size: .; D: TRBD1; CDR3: CASSLAQGVPQHF; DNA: TGTGCCAGCAGCTTAGCACAGGGGGTGCCCCAGCATTTT
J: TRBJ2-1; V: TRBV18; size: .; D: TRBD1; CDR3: CASSSGQDLDEQFF; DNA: TGTGCCAGCTCATCTGGACAGGACCTCGATGAGCAGTTCTTC
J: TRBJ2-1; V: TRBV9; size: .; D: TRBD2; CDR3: CASSSTRGGATYNEQFF; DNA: TGTGCCAGCAGTTCTACCCGCGGGGGGGCCACCTACAATGAGCAGTTCTTC
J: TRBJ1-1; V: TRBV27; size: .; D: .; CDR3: CASGAGDTEAFF; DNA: TGTGCCAGCGGCGCGGGGGACACTGAAGCTTTCTTT
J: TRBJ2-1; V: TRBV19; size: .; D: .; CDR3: CASSRSDYNEQFF; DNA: TGTGCCAGTAGTAGGTCAGATTACAATGAGCAGTTCTTC
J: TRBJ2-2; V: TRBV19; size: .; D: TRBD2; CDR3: CASSRSGRELFF; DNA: TGTGCCAGTAGTAGGAGCGGGAGGGAGCTGTTTTTT
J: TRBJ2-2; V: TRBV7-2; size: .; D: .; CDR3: CASSLKGGQNTGELFF; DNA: TGTGCCAGCAGCTTAAAGGGGGGGCAAAACACCGGGGAGCTGTTTTTT
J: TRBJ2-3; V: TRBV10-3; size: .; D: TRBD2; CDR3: CALGAGSTQYF; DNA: TGTGCCCTAGGAGCGGGGAGTACGCAGTATTTT
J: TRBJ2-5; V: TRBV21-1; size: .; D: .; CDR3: CASRSFRDREQETQYF; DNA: TGTGCCAGCAGATCTTTCCGGGACAGGGAACAAGAGACCCAGTACTTC
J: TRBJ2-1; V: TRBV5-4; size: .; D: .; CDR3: CASSPTHRTLPDNEQFF; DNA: TGTGCCAGCAGCCCAACACACAGGACCCTTCCGGACAATGAGCAGTTCTTC
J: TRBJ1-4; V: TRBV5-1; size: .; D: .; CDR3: CASSRLEGDNEKLFF; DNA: TGCGCCAGCAGCCGTCTCGAGGGAGATAATGAAAAACTGTTTTTT
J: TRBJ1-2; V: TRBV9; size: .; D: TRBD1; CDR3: CASSVGTGGSINYGYTF; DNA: TGTGCCAGCAGCGTCGGGACAGGGGGCTCGATAAACTATGGCTACACCTTC
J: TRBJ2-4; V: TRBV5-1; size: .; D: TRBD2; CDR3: CASSPWTSGKGWDLAKNIQYF; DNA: TGCGCCAGCAGTCCTTGGACTAGCGGGAAGGGATGGGATTTAGCCAAAAACATTCAGTACTTC
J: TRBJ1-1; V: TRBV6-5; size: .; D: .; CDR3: CASSYNEGVRGEAFF; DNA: TGTGCCAGCAGTTATAACGAGGGAGTACGGGGTGAAGCTTTCTTT
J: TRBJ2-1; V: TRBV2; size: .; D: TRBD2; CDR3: CASIGLAGSSSYNEQFF; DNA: TGTGCCAGCATTGGACTAGCGGGGTCGAGCTCCTACAATGAGCAGTTCTTC
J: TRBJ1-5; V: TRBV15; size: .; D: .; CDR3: CATSRDGEAHQPQHF; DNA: TGTGCCACCAGCAGAGATGGGGAGGCTCATCAGCCCCAGCATTTT
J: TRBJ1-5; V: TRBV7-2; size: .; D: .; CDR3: CASSLVRNQPQHF; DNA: TGTGCCAGCAGCTTAGTTCGGAATCAGCCCCAGCATTTT
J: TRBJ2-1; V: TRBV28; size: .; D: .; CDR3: CASEREIGEQFF; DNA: TGTGCCAGCGAACGCGAGATTGGTGAGCAGTTCTTC
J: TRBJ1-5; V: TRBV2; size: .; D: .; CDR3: CAGARGGSNQPQHF; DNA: TGTGCCGGGGCGCGGGGCGGGAGCAATCAGCCCCAGCATTTT
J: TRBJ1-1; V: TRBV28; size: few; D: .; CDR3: CASSLMAAEAFF; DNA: TGTGCCAGCAGTTTGATGGCAGCTGAAGCTTTCTTT
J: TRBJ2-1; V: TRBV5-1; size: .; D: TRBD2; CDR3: CASSLGLGQINEQFF; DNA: TGCGCCAGCAGCCTCGGACTAGGCCAGATCAATGAGCAGTTCTTC
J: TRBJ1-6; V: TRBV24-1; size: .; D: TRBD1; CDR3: CATSDLQGQGANNSPLHF; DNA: TGTGCCACCAGTGATTTGCAGGGACAGGGGGCCAATAATTCACCCCTCCACTTT
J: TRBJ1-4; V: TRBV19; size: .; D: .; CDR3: CASSSPGTNEKLFF; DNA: TGTGCCAGTAGTAGCCCGGGAACTAATGAAAAACTGTTTTTT
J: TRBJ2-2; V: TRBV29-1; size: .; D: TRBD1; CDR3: CSVDQGANTGELFF; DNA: TGCAGCGTTGATCAGGGGGCGAACACCGGGGAGCTGTTTTTT
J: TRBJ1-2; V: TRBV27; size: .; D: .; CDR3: CASSLLGGLSNYGYTF; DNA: TGTGCCAGCAGTTTATTGGGGGGGCTTTCTAACTATGGCTACACCTTC
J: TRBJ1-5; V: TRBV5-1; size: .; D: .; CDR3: CASSLQGSQPQHF; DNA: TGCGCCAGCAGTCTGCAGGGGTCCCAGCCCCAGCATTTT
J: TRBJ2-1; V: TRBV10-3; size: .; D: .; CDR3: CAITWDLNNEQFF; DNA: TGTGCCATCACGTGGGACTTAAACAATGAGCAGTTCTTC
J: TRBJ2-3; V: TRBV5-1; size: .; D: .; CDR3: CASSLRQFSSTDTQYF; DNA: TGCGCCAGCAGCTTGCGACAGTTTTCTAGCACAGATACGCAGTATTTT
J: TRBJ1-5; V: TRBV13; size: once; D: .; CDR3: CASSLGGGWGNQPQHF; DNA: TGTGCCAGCAGCTTAGGGGGGGGTTGGGGCAATCAGCCCCAGCATTTT
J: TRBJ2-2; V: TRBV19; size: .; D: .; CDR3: CATDTGNTGELFF; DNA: TGTGCAACTGATACAGGGAACACCGGGGAGCTGTTTTTT
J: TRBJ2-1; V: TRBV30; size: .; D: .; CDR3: CAWRLVRITYNEQFF; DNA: TGTGCCTGGCGACTAGTTAGGATAACCTACAATGAGCAGTTCTTC
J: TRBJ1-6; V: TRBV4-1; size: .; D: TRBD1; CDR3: CASSRLGQGRNSPLHF; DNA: TGCGCCAGCAGCCGCCTTGGACAGGGGCGAAATTCACCCCTCCACTTT
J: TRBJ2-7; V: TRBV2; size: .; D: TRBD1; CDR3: CASSSAGTAAYEQYF; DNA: TGTGCCAGCAGTTCGGCCGGGACAGCCGCCTACGAGCAGTACTTC
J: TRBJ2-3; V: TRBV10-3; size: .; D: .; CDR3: CAISSTGYGTDTQYF; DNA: TGTGCCATCAGCTCAACAGGGTATGGCACAGATACGCAGTATTTT
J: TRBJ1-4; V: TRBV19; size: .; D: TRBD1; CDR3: CASSIQGATNEKLFF; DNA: TGTGCCAGTAGTATACAGGGGGCAACTAATGAAAAACTGTTTTTT
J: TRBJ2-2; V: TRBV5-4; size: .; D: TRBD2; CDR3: CASSLGLAGGTGELFF; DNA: TGTGCCAGCAGCTTGGGCCTAGCGGGAGGGACCGGGGAGCTGTTTTTT
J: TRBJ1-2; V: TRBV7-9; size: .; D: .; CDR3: CASSATGYGYTF; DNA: TGTGCCAGCAGCGCGACGGGTTATGGCTACACCTTC
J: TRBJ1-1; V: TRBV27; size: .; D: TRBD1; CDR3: CASCTGGWGTEAFF; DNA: TGTGCCAGCTGTACAGGGGGTTGGGGCACTGAAGCTTTCTTT
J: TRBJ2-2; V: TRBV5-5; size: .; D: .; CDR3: CASISGTGELFF; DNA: TGTGCCAGTATTTCGGGGACCGGGGAGCTGTTTTTT
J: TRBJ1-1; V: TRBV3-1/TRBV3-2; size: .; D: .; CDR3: CASSQDSRGTEAFF; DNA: TGTGCCAGCAGCCAAGACAGTCGAGGGACTGAAGCTTTCTTT
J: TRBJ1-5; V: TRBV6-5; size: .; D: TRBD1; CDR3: CASRNRQGARQPQHF; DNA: TGTGCCAGCAGGAACCGACAGGGGGCTAGGCAGCCCCAGCATTTT
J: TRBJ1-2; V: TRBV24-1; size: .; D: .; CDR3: CATSQTANYGYTF; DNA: TGTGCCACCAGCCAGACAGCTAACTATGGCTACACCTTC
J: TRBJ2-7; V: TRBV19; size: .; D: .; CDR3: CASSISGVWYEQYF; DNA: TGTGCCAGTAGTATATCGGGTGTATGGTACGAGCAGTACTTC
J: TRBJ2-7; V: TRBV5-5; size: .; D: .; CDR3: CASSLAWGAYEQYF; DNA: TGTGCCAGCAGCTTGGCCTGGGGGGCCTACGAGCAGTACTTC
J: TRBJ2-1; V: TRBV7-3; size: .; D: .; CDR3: CASSLSGGAAYNEQFF; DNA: TGTGCCAGCAGCTTAAGTGGCGGTGCGGCCTACAATGAGCAGTTCTTC
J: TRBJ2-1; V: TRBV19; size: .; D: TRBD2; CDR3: CASSSRTSGLYNEQFF; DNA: TGTGCCAGTAGTTCGCGGACTAGCGGACTATACAATGAGCAGTTCTTC
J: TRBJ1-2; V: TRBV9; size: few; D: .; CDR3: CASREGPLGGINYGYTF; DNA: TGTGCCAGCAGAGAGGGCCCCCTCGGGGGGATTAACTATGGCTACACCTTC